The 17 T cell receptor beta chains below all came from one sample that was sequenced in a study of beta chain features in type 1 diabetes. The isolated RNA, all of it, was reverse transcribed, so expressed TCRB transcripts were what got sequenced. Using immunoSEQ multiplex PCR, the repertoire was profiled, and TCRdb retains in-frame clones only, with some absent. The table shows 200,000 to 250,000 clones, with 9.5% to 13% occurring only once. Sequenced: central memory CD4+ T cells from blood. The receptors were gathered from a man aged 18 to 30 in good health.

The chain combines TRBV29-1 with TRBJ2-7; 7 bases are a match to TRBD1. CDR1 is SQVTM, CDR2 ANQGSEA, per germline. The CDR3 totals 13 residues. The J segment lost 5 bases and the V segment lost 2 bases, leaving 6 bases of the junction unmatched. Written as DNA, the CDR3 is TGCAGCGTTGAATCGACAGGGTTCGACGAGCAGTACTTC. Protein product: CSVESTGFDEQYF.

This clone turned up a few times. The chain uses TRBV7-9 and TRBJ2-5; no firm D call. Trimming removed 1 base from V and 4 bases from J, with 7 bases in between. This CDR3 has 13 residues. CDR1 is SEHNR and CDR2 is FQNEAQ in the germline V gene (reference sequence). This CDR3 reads CASSLGLGETQYF. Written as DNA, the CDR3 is TGTGCCAGCAGCTTAGGGCTGGGAGAGACCCAGTACTTC.

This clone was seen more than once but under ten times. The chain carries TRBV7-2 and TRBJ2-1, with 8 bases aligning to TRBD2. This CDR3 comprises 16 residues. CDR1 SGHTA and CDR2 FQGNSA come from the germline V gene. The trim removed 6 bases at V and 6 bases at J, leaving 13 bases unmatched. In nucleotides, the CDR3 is TGTGCCAGCAGTCCCGATCGCGGGAGGCTTACCAATGAGCAGTTCTTC. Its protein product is CASSPDRGRLTNEQFF.

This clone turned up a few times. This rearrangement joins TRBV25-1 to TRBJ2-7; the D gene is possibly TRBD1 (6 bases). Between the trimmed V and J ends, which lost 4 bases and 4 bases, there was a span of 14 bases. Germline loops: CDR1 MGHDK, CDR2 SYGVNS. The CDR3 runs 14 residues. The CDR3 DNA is TGTGCCAGCAGTGGGGCAGGGGCGCGGTACGAGCAGTACTTC. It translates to CASSGAGARYEQYF.

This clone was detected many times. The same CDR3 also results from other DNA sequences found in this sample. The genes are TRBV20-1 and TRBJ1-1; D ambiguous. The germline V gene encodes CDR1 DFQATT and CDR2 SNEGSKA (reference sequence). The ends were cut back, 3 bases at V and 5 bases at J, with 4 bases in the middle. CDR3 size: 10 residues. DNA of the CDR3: TGCAGTGCTAGGAAGACTGAAGCTTTCTTT. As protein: CSARKTEAFF.

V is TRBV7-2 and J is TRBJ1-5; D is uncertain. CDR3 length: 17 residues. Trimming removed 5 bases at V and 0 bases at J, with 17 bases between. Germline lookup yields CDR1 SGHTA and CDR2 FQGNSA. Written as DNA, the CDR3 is TGTGCCAGCAGCCCACTGGTCCAGGCAAATAGCAATCAGCCCCAGCATTTT. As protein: CASSPLVQANSNQPQHF.

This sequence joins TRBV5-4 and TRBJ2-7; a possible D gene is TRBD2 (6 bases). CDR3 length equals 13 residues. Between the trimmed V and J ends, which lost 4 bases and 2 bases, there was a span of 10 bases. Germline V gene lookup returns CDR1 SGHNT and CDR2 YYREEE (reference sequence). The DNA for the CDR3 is TGTGCCAGCAGCCGCCGGAGGGCCTACGAGCAGTACTTC. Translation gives CASSRRRAYEQYF.

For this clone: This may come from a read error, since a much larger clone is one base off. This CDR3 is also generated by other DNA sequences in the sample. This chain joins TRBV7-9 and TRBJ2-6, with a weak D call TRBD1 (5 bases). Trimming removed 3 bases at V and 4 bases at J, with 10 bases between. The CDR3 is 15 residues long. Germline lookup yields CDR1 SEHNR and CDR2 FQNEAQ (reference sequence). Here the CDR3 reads CASSFDSGGANVLTF. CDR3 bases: TGTGCCAGCAGCTTTGACAGTGGGGGGGCCAACGTCCTGACTTTC.

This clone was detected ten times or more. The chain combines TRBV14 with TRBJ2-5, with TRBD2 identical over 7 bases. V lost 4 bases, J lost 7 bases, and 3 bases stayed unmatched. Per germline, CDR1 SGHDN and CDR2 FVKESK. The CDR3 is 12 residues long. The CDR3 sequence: CASSLGRGTQYF. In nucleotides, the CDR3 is TGTGCCAGCAGCCTGGGGAGGGGGACCCAGTACTTC.

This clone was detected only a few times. CDR3 sequence reads: CAWRVKRNTGELFF. The CDR3 DNA is TGTGCCTGGAGAGTTAAGCGGAACACCGGGGAGCTGTTTTTT. The genes are TRBV30 and TRBJ2-2, with no clear D. Germline V gene data show CDR1 as GTSNPN and CDR2 as SVGIG (reference sequence). This CDR3 spans 14 amino acids. Trimming shortened V by 3 bases and J by 1 base, and 9 bases separated the two germline ends. Drawing the rest from reference TRBV30 and TRBJ2-2, the complete variable domain is SQTIHQWPATLVQPVGSPLSLECTVEGTSNPNLYWYRQAAGRGLQLLFYSVGIGQISSEVPQNLSASRPQDRQFILSSKKLLLSDSGFYLCAWRVKRNTGELFFGEGSRLTVL.

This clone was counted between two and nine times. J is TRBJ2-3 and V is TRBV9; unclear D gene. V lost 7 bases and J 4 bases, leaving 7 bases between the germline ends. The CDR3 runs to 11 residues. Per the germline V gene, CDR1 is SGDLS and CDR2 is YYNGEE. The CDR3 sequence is CASDRADTQYF. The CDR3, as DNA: TGTGCCAGCGATAGAGCAGATACGCAGTATTTT.

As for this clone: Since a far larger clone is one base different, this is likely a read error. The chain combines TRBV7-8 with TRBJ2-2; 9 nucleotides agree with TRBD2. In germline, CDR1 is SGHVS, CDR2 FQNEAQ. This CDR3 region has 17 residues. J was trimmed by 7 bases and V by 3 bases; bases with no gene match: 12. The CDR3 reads CASSFSWREGPGGELFF. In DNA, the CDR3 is TGTGCCAGCAGCTTCAGCTGGCGGGAGGGCCCTGGCGGGGAGCTGTTTTTT.

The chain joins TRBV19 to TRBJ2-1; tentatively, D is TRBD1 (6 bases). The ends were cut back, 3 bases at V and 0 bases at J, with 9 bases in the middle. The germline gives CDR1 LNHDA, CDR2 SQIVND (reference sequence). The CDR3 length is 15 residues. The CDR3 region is CASSIEQGSYNEQFF. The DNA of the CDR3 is TGTGCCAGTAGTATTGAACAGGGCTCCTACAATGAGCAGTTCTTC.

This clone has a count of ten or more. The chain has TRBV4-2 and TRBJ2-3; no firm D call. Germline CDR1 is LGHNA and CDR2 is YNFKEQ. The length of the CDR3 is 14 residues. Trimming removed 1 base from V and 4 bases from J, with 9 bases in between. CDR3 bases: TGTGCCAGCAGCCAAGCAGGCTTGCCAGATACGCAGTATTTT. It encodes CASSQAGLPDTQYF.

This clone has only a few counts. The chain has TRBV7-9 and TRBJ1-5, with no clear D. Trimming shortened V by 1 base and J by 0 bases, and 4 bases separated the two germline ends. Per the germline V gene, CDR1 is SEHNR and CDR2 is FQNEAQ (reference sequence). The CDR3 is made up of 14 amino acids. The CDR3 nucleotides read TGTGCCAGCAGCTTAGGAGATAGCAATCAGCCCCAGCATTTT. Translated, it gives CASSLGDSNQPQHF. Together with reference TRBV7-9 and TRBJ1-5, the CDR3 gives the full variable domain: DTGVSQNPRHKITKRGQNVTFRCDPISEHNRLYWYRQTLGQGPEFLTYFQNEAQLEKSRLLSDRFSAERPKGSFSTLEIQRTEQGDSAMYLCASSLGDSNQPQHFGDGTRLSIL.

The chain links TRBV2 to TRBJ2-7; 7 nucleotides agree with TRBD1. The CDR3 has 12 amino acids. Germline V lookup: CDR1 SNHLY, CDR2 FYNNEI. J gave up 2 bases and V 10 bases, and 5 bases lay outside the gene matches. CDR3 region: CATGQTPYEQYF. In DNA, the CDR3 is TGTGCCACGGGACAGACCCCCTACGAGCAGTACTTC.

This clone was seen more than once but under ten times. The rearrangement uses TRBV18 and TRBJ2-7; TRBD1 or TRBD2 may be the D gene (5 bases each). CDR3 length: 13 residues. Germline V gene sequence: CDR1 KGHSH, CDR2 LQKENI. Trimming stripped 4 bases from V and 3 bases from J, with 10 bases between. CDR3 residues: CASSLGPFYEQYF. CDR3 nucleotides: TGTGCCAGCTCACTGGGACCGTTCTACGAGCAGTACTTC.